The T cell receptor (beta chain) described here comes from a study of blood T cell repertoires in COVID-19. Study in general: Acute-phase and convalescent COVID-19 samples originated in the United States, Italy and Spain.

The study drew participants aged about 18 to 95 years from about two dozen US areas. Cohort allocation depended upon clinical history that participants reported. The CDR3 has 14 amino acids. Trimming removed 4 bases at V and 8 bases at J, with 13 bases between. Germline lookup yields CDR1 SGHDT and CDR2 YYEEEE. Some clones are missing from TCRdb's copy, which holds only in-frame ones; the method was immunoSEQ multiplex PCR. The repertoire includes 400,000 to 450,000 clones, around 91% of them detected once, and about 0.6% sits in the top ten. The rearrangement joins TRBV5-6 to TRBJ1-6; the D gene is possibly TRBD1 (6 bases). The sequenced sample consisted of PBMCs or T cells enriched from blood (not recorded which). The sequence was collected from a man in his late teens or twenties who had recovered from COVID-19. The CDR3 loop reads CASSNRESDSPLHF. CDR3 nucleotides: TGTGCCAGCAGCAACAGGGAAAGTGATTCACCCCTCCACTTT.